This section outlines one T cell receptor beta chain sequence together with its context. Its antigen is unidentified. The data were obtained in a study of cytomegalovirus exposure and HLA in healthy donors. On the study more broadly: The 120 validation repertoires, a later analysis reported, used the same platform as the approximately 730 repertoires from the first cohort.

With 5 bases removed from V and 3 bases from J, the gap between germline ends came to 14 bases. There are 15 residues in the CDR3. Germline V gene sequence: CDR1 MNHEY, CDR2 SVGAGI. The method was immunoSEQ multiplex PCR; TCRdb's version includes in-frame clones alone and lacks a portion of them. Seen here are about 150,000 clones, about nine tenths observed once, and the top ten hold about 0.65%. Study results and limitations: According to a later analysis, TCR clusters from the first cohort tended to co-occur in the 120 or so validation repertoires. Across donors, most TCRs were seen rarely, yet some public ones were widespread.

The TCR comes from a man younger than 35 in good health and CMV-seronegative. The V and J genes are TRBV6-5 and TRBJ1-5; maybe TRBD1 (6 bases). Sequencing was carried out using PBMCs. The CDR3 region is CASSTDSYSNQPQHF. CDR3 DNA sequence: TGTGCCAGCAGTACGGACAGTTATTCCAATCAGCCCCAGCATTTT.